This paragraph reports one T cell receptor beta chain. Its cognate antigen has yet to be identified. Base qualities were left out, and no much larger clone turns up one base away. Using the deep immunoSEQ assay, TCR CDR3 regions were amplified from genomic DNA by multiplex PCR. Genomic DNA extracted from each cell subset was distributed evenly over all wells of several immunoSEQ 96-well plates, and each plate served as one replicate. For sorted subsets, approximately 210 ng of genomic DNA, equivalent to around 29,000 T cell genomes, went into each replicate PCR. Purified libraries were measured with a Qubit 3.0 fluorometer, size-checked on a Bioanalyzer 2100, and measured again with the KAPA Library Quantification kit. Each immunoSEQ 96-well plate was sequenced on its own single-read 150-cycle Illumina NextSeq 550 flow cell. In the authors' own workflow: Because the immunoSEQ output held only junctional sequences and lacked quality scores, the filtering could not match the filtering applied to full-length reads. To assign V/J genes and CDR3, sequences were annotated using PyIR, a Python wrapper for IgBLAST v1.9, with IMGT germline references. Reads were filtered out if the reads had weak V/J assignments (E-value above 1e-6), no CDR3, stop codons, out-of-frame junctions, or ambiguous translated residues. A V3J clonotype was defined by an identical inferred V gene, J gene, and CDR3 amino acid sequence. To compute the percentage overlap between repertoires, the number of shared unique clonotypes was divided by the size of the smaller repertoire. RTK rarefaction, the Chao1 estimator, and Recon v2.1 estimates of unobserved clonotypes were used to assess repertoire richness. For all TCRbeta clonotypes obtained by the gDNA method from a few donors, generation probabilities were computed with OLGA. TCRdb carries this immuneACCESS record with in-frame sequences only. Its versions omit some clonotypes, under half of them owing to an unresolved V gene in the studies checked, with the rest unexplained. Clone size and the V and J calls come from that table; the DNA yielded D and trimming. For this sample there are 850,000 to 1,100,000 clones; 70% to 80% appear just once. Almost 0.9% of the sample goes to the ten largest clones.

CDR1 and CDR2 were assigned from the germline V gene as SQVTM and ANQGSEA. The CDR3 covers 12 residues, taking in both the cysteine and the phenylalanine. Only CDR3 DNA is held: 36 bases, read in frame from base 1. V is reduced by 8 bases and J by 4 bases, leaving a spacing of 14 bases between them. The source of the sample is a study of shared clonotypes between healthy human individuals (dated by TCRdb to 2019 to 2021). Study-level background: The cohort included three men and a couple of women between 18 and 49 years of age. For each donor, CD4 naive and CD4 memory were each run on three plates, CD8 naive on two plates, and CD8 memory on one plate. The study deeply sequenced blood TCR repertoires of five healthy adults to estimate repertoire size and the extent of clonotype sharing between individuals. Libraries were prepared and TCR repertoires were sequenced by different laboratories using diverse techniques, in order to increase sequencing depth and limit assay-specific biases. Leukapheresis yielded between about 0.94 and 10 billion PBMCs per donor.

What the authors observed across the whole study: Incomplete sequencing was indicated by rarefaction of sorted-subset datasets, despite the large sequencing depth. Naive subsets generally had larger estimated clonotype richness than memory subsets did. Because the study included a small number of donors, the genetic and exposure-history diversity represented was limited. Sharing across a few donors was observed for approximately 5% of naive CD4, less than 4% of naive CD8, about 2.3% of memory CD4, and approximately 0.41% of memory CD8 clonotypes. Pairwise subsampling led to the expectation that sequencing depth would affect the degree of clonotype sharing among donors. Compared with non-shared clonotypes, the clonotypes found in all four sorted-subset donors had higher generation probabilities. Sampling was restricted to blood, and TCR repertoires in tissues likely differ from the TCR repertoires found in blood.

Healthy HIV-negative adults with no recently reported acute infections or vaccinations were included as donors. All donors were Caucasian adults living in Nashville, Tennessee, USA. Magnetic negative selection was used to enrich CD4+ T cells, after which naive cells were positively selected on CD45RA and the negative fraction became the memory subset. After blood collection by leukapheresis, PBMCs were isolated using Ficoll-Histopaque density gradient centrifugation and then cryopreserved in the vapor phase of liquid nitrogen. Analytical flow cytometry was used to check the purity and quantity of every magnetically sorted T cell population. Genomic DNA was isolated from every sorted fraction and measured by UV absorbance on a Nanodrop 2000c.

The sequenced sample was memory CD4+ T cells from PBMCs. The sample's cell subset or site label is to be understood as: CD45RA-negative fraction. The rearrangement joined TRBV29-1 to TRBJ2-5, with an unclear D gene assignment. The receptor comes from a man between 18 and 35 years old in good health. Some clones in this sample may be carry-over from other donors' samples. The encoded CDR3 is CSTGLSRETQYF. The bases read TGCAGCACGGGCCTATCCCGAGAGACCCAGTACTTC.